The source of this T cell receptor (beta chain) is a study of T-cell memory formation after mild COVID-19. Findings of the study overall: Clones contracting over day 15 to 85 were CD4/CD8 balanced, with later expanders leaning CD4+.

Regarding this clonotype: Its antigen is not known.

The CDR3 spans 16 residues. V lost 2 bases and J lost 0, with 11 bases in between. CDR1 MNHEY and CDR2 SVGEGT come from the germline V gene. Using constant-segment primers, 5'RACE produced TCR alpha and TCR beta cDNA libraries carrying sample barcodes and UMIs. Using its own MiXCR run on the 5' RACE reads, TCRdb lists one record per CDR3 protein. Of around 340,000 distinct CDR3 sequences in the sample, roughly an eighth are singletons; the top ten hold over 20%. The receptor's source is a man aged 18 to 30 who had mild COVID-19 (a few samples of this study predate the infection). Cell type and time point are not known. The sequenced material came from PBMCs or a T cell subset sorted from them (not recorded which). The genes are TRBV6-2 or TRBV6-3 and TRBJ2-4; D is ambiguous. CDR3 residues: CASSYGLPQAKNIQYF. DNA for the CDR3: TGTGCCAGCAGTTACGGATTACCCCAAGCCAAAAACATTCAGTACTTC.